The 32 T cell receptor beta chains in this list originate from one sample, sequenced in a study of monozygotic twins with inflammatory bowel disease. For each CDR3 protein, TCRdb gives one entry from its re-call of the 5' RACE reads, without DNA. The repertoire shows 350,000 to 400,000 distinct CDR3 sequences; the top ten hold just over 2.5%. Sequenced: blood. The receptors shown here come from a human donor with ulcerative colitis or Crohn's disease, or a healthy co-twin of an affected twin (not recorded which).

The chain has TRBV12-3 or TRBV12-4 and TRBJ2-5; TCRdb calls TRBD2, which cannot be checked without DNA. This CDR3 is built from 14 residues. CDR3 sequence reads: CASKSAGIQETQYF.

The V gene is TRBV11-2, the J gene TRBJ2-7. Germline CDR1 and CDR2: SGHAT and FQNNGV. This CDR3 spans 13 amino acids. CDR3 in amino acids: CASLTESTYEQYF.

CDR3 loop: CASSIETSGANVLTF. The chain recombines TRBV19 with TRBJ2-6. The CDR3 runs to 15 residues. Germline V lookup: CDR1 LNHDA, CDR2 SQIVND (reference sequence).

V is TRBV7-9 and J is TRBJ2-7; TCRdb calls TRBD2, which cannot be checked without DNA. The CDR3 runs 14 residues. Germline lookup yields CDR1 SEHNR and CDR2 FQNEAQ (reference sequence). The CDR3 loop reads CASSGTSGPYEQYF.

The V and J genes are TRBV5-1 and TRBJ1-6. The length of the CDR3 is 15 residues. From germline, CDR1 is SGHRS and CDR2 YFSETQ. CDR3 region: CASSLTGTADSPLHF. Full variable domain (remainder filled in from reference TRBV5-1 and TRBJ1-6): KAGVTQTPRYLIKTRGQQVTLSCSPISGHRSVSWYQQTPGQGLQFLFEYFSETQRNKGNFPGRFSGRQFSNSRSEMNVSTLELGDSALYLCASSLTGTADSPLHFGNGTRLTVT.

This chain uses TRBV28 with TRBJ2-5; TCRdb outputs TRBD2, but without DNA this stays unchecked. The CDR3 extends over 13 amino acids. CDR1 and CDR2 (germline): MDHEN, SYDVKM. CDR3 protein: CASERDSRETQYF.

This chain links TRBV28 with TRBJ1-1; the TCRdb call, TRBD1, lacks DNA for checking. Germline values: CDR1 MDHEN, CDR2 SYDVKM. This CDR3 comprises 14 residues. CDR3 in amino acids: CASSTRVAGPEAFF.

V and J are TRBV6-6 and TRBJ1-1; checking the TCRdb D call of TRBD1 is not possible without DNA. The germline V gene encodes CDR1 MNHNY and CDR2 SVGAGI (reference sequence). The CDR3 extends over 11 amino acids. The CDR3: CAIQGGTEAFF.

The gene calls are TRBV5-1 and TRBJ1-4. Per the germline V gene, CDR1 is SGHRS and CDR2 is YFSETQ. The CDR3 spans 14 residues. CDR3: CASSLEQGGEKLFF.

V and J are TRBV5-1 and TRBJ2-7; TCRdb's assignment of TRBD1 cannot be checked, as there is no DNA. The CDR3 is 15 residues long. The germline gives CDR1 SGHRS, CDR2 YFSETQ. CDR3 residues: CASSLEGDRTYEQYF.

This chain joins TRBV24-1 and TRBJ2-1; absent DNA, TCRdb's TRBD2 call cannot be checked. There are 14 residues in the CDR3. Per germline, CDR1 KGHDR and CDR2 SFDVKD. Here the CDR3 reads CATSQRGGRNEQFF.

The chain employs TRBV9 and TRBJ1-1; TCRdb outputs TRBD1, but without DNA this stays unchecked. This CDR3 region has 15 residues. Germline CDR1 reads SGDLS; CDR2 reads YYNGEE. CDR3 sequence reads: CASSQGGGGNTEAFF.

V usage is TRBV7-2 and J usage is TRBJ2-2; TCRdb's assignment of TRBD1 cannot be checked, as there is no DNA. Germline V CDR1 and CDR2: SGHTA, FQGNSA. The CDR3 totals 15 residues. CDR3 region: CASSAYRGGTGELFF.

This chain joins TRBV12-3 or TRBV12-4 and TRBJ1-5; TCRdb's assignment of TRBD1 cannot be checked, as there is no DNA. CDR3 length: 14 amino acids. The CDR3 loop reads CASSFSRDNQPQHF.

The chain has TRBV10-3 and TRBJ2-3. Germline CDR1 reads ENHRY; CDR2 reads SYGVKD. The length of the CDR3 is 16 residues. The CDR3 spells CAISESFIPRTDTQYF.

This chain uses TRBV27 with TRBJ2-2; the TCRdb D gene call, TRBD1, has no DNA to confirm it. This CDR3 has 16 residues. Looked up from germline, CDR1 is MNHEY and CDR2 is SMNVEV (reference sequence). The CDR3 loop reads CASTPRGLGGTGELFF.

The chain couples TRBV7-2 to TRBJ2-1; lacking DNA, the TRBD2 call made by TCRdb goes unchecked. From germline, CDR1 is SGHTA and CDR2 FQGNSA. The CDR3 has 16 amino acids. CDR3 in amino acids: CASSLVPGLAYNEQFF.

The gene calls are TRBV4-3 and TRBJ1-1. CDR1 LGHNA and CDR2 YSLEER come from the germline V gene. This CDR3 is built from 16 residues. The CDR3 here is CASSQAGQVLNTEAFF.

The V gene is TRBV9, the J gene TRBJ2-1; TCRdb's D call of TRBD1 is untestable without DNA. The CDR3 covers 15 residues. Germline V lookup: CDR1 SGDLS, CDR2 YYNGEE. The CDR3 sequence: CASSVVTGSYNEQFF.

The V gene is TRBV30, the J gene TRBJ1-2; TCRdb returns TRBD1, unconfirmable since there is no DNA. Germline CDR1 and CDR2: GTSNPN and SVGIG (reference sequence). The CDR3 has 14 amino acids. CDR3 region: CAWSGDIAYYGYTF.

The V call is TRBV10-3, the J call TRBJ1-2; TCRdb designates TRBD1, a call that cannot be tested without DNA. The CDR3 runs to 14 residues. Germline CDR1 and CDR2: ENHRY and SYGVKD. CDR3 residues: CAISEASRGNGYTF.

Here the CDR3 reads CASSATSGSRETQYF. The rearrangement uses TRBV7-9 and TRBJ2-5. From germline, CDR1 is SEHNR and CDR2 FQNEAQ (reference sequence). This CDR3 comprises 15 residues.

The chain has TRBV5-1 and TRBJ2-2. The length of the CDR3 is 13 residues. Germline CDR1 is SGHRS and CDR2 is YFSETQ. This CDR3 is CASREAYTGELFF.

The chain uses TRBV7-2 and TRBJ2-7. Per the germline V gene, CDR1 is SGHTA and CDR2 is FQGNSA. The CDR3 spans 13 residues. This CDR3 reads CASSFAKSYEQYF.

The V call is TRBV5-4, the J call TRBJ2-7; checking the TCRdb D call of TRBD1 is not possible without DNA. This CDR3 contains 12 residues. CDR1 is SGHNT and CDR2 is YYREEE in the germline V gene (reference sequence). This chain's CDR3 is CASSRGGYEQYF. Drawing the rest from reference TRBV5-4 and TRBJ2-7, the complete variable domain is ETGVTQSPTHLIKTRGQQVTLRCSSQSGHNTVSWYQQALGQGPQFIFQYYREEENGRGNFPPRFSGLQFPNYSSELNVNALELDDSALYLCASSRGGYEQYFGPGTRLTVT.

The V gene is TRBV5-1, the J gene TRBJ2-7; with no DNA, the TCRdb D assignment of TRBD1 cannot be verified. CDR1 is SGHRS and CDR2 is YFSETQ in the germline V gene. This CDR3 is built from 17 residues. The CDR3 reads CASSSGGYRADFYEQYF.

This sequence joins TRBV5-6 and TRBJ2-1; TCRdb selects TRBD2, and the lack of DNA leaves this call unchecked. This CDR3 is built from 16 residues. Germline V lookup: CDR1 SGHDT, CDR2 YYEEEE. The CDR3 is CASSLFAGDPPPEQFF.

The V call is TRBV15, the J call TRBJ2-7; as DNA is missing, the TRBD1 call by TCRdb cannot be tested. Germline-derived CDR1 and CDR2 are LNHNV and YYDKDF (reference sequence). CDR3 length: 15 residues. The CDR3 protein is CATSITGGPTYEQYF.

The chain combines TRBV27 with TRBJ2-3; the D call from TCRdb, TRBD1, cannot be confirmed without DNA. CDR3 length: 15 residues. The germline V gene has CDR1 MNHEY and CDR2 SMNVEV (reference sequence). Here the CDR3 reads CASIDWDRGTDTQYF.

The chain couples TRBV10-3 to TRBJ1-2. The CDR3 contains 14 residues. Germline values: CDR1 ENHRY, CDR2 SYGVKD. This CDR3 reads CAISLGPRNYGYTF.

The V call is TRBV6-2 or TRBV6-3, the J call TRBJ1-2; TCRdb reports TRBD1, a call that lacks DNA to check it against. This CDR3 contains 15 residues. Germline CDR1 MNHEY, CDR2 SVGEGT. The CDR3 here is CASHNSGTRSIGYTF.

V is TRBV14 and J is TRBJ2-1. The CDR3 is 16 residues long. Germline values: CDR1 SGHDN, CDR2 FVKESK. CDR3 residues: CASSQEDRVSYNEQFF.